The following is a T cell receptor (beta chain) sequence with its context. Its antigen is as yet unknown. Survey-level immunoSEQ v3.0 assays were run. The repertoire was sequenced with immunoSEQ multiplex PCR; TCRdb's copy has only in-frame clones and lacks some. The sample includes 30,000 to 40,000 clones, 70% to 80% of them seen just once. At least two post-ART and at least one pre-ART PBMC sample were available for each donor. Every single participant having HIV got treatment inside the United States. This entry belongs to a study of long-term antiretroviral therapy in people with HIV. Trimming stripped 11 bases from V and 2 bases from J, with 23 bases between. The CDR3 extends over 16 amino acids. Germline-derived CDR1 and CDR2 are WNHNN and SYGVQD (reference sequence). Whole-study results and caveats: Controls had broader CDR3 length ranges than HIV repertoires did. Dominant in the repertoire at all time points were clones expanded before ART.

Sample: unsorted PBMCs, taken 2 years after starting antiretroviral therapy. This clonotype was sampled from a woman aged 45 to 65 with HIV. The V and J genes are TRBV10-1 and TRBJ2-3; TRBD2 might be the D (5 bases). CDR3 DNA: TGCGCCGAGATTTTGACTGCGGGCACTACCACAGATACGCAGTATTTT. Protein product: CAEILTAGTTTDTQYF.